Below, 15 T cell receptor beta chains from the same sample are listed, as sequenced in a study of technical replicates of blood from a few donors. TCRdb keeps only in-frame clones here, not all; method: immunoSEQ multiplex PCR. The sample consists of 75,000 to 100,000 clones, approximately 93% of them appearing once. The specimen sequenced was T cells isolated from PBMCs. The receptors here all came from a human donor in good health.

The V and J genes are TRBV27 and TRBJ2-7; 10 bases are a match to TRBD2. The germline V gene encodes CDR1 MNHEY and CDR2 SMNVEV (reference sequence). V was clipped by 7 bases and J by 2 bases; unmatched bases: 2. This CDR3 comprises 13 residues. The DNA of the CDR3 is TGTGCCAGCACAACTAGCGGGGCCTACGAGCAGTACTTC. It is translated as CASTTSGAYEQYF.

The chain uses TRBV6-5 and TRBJ2-7, with D maybe TRBD2 (5 bases). Germline CDR1 and CDR2: MNHEY and SVGAGI. The length of the CDR3 is 15 residues. Trimming left V 2 bases short and J 0 bases short, with 11 bases between. This CDR3 is CASSYTRASSYEQYF. CDR3 bases: TGTGCCAGCAGTTACACGCGGGCAAGCTCCTACGAGCAGTACTTC.

This clone was detected once. The J gene is TRBJ1-4, the V gene TRBV10-3; no clear D gene. The V end was cut by 0 bases, the J end by 3 bases, with 8 bases between. The CDR3 runs to 15 residues. Germline loops: CDR1 ENHRY, CDR2 SYGVKD. The CDR3 DNA is TGTGCCATCAGTGAGTCCGGAGGGCCTAATGAAAAACTGTTTTTT. Its protein is CAISESGGPNEKLFF.

V and J are TRBV27 and TRBJ1-3; 10 bases are a match to TRBD1. Germline CDR1 MNHEY, CDR2 SMNVEV (reference sequence). CDR3 length: 13 amino acids. V lost 7 bases to trimming and J lost 8 bases; unmatched junction nucleotides: 5. The CDR3 is CASKGQGLDTIYF. The CDR3 DNA follows: TGTGCCAGCAAGGGACAGGGGTTGGACACCATATATTTT.

The V gene is TRBV2, the J gene TRBJ1-1; the D gene is possibly TRBD1 (5 bases). Germline V lookup: CDR1 SNHLY, CDR2 FYNNEI. The CDR3 is made up of 14 amino acids. Between the trimmed V and J ends, which lost 8 bases and 6 bases, there was a span of 19 bases. CDR3 nucleotides: TGTGCCAGCCGTGGGCAGGGTTACGGTGCTGAAGCTTTCTTT. Protein product: CASRGQGYGAEAFF.

The rearrangement uses TRBV9 and TRBJ1-2; D unresolved. V was trimmed by 4 bases and J by 4 bases, leaving 17 bases between them. In germline, CDR1 is SGDLS, CDR2 YYNGEE. The CDR3 consists of 15 residues. CDR3 in amino acids: CASSLVPTSAYGYTF. The CDR3 nucleotides read TGTGCCAGCAGCCTCGTTCCGACATCGGCCTATGGCTACACCTTC.

The chain has TRBV6-5 and TRBJ2-3; D remains unclear. The V end was cut by 6 bases, the J end by 5 bases, with 12 bases between. Germline lookup yields CDR1 MNHEY and CDR2 SVGAGI. The CDR3 is 13 amino acids. The CDR3 bases are TGTGCCAGCAGACCGCCGGTTCGAGATACGCAGTATTTT. Its protein is CASRPPVRDTQYF.

V usage is TRBV6-1 and J usage is TRBJ2-6; D unresolved. The germline gives CDR1 MNHNS, CDR2 SASEGT. The ends were cut back, 3 bases at V and 0 bases at J, with 3 bases in the middle. CDR3 size: 14 residues. The CDR3 region is CASSDVSGANVLTF. The CDR3, as DNA: TGTGCCAGCAGTGACGTCTCTGGGGCCAACGTCCTGACTTTC.

In this sample, this clone turned up once. The rearrangement uses TRBV5-4 and TRBJ1-2; 7 bases map to TRBD1. Per germline, CDR1 SGHNT and CDR2 YYREEE (reference sequence). This CDR3 contains 18 residues. After removal of 4 bases from V and 2 bases from J, the junction contained 17 bases not matched to a gene. CDR3 sequence reads: CASSPEIRTGDYNYGYTF. The CDR3 nucleotides read TGTGCCAGCAGCCCGGAAATAAGGACAGGCGACTACAACTATGGCTACACCTTC. Full variable domain (missing parts from reference TRBV5-4 and TRBJ1-2): ETGVTQSPTHLIKTRGQQVTLRCSSQSGHNTVSWYQQALGQGPQFIFQYYREEENGRGNFPPRFSGLQFPNYSSELNVNALELDDSALYLCASSPEIRTGDYNYGYTFGSGTRLTVV.

The genes are TRBV28 and TRBJ1-2; 9 nucleotides align to TRBD1. The junction had 5 bases not matched to a gene; V was cut back by 6 bases and J by 6 bases. The CDR3 is made up of 13 amino acids. Germline V lookup: CDR1 MDHEN, CDR2 SYDVKM. CDR3 nucleotide sequence: TGTGCCAGCAGGGATACAGGGGGCGATGGCTACACCTTC. As protein: CASRDTGGDGYTF.

The V gene is TRBV5-6, the J gene TRBJ2-1; 7 positions agree with TRBD1. V was pared by 4 bases and J by 8 bases, with 15 bases of the junction left unmatched. This CDR3 has 16 amino acids. Germline V CDR1 and CDR2: SGHDT, YYEEEE. The CDR3 DNA sequence: TGTGCCAGCAGCGTGACAGGGATTTCTGCTGCGGATGAGCAGTTCTTC. This codes for CASSVTGISAADEQFF.

This clone was seen only once. The V call is TRBV4-1, the J call TRBJ2-4, with 12 positions matching TRBD2. Germline V lookup: CDR1 MGHRA, CDR2 YSYEKL. V gave up 4 bases and J gave up 2 bases; unmatched junction bases: 9. The CDR3 spans 18 residues. CDR3 in amino acids: CASSPSRTSGRSKNIQYF. The DNA for the CDR3 is TGCGCCAGCAGCCCCTCCCGCACTAGCGGGAGGTCCAAAAACATTCAGTACTTC.

The gene calls are TRBV18 and TRBJ1-2; no reliable D call. The germline V and J ends were trimmed by 2 bases and 8 bases, with 15 bases remaining between them. The germline V gene encodes CDR1 KGHSH and CDR2 LQKENI. The CDR3 is 14 amino acids. CDR3 sequence reads: CASSPAATTWGYTF. As DNA, the CDR3 is TGTGCCAGCTCACCAGCGGCCACTACGTGGGGCTACACCTTC. The full variable domain, with the rest looked up from reference TRBV18 and TRBJ1-2, is NAGVMQNPRHLVRRRGQEARLRCSPMKGHSHVYWYRQLPEEGLKFMVYLQKENIIDESGMPKERFSAEFPKEGPSILRIQQVVRGDSAAYFCASSPAATTWGYTFGSGTRLTVV.

The rearrangement links TRBV7-9 to TRBJ1-2, with 10 bases lining up with TRBD1. Germline lookup yields CDR1 SEHNR and CDR2 FQNEAQ (reference sequence). V shed 5 bases and J 7 bases; nucleotides not matched to a gene: 13. This CDR3 comprises 16 residues. Here the CDR3 reads CASSTGQGTFEGGYTF. The CDR3 DNA sequence: TGTGCCAGCAGCACGGGACAGGGGACCTTCGAGGGTGGCTACACCTTC. The entire variable domain, with the rest obtained from reference TRBV7-9 and TRBJ1-2, is as follows: DTGVSQNPRHKITKRGQNVTFRCDPISEHNRLYWYRQTLGQGPEFLTYFQNEAQLEKSRLLSDRFSAERPKGSFSTLEIQRTEQGDSAMYLCASSTGQGTFEGGYTFGSGTRLTVV.

On this clone itself: Sequence at one end of the junction differs from germline and may be a read error. The chain combines TRBV7-7 with TRBJ2-2; maybe TRBD1 (5 bases). This CDR3 has 15 amino acids. Germline CDR1 reads SSHAT; CDR2 reads FNYEAQ (reference sequence). The chain's CDR3 is CASSSEDSYTGELFF. In DNA, the CDR3 is TGTGCTAGCAGCTCAGAAGACAGTTACACCGGGGAGCTGTTTTTT.